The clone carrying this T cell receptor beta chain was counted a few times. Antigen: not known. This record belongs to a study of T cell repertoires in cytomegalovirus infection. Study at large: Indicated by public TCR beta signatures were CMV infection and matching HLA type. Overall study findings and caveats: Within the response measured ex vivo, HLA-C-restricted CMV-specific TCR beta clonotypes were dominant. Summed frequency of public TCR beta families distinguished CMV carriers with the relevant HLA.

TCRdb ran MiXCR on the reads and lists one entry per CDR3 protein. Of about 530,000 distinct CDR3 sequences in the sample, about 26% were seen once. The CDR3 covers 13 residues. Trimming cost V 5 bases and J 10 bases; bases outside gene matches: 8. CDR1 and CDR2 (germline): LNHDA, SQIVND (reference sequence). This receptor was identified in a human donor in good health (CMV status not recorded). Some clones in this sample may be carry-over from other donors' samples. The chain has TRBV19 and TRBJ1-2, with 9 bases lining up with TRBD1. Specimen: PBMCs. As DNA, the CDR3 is TGTGCCAGTAGTGCACGGGGGACAGGGTCCTACACCTTC. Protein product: CASSARGTGSYTF.